This TCR beta chain is drawn from a study of shared clonotypes between healthy human individuals. Clones were read by immunoSEQ multiplex PCR, and TCRdb kept only the in-frame ones, dropping some. This repertoire shows some 2.1 million clones, roughly 95% found once; its top ten account for about 0.13%. The donors, all of them Caucasian adults, lived in Nashville, Tennessee. This CDR3 comprises 15 residues. Germline V gene data show CDR1 as MNHNS and CDR2 as SASEGT. The V segment lost 2 bases and the J segment 6 bases; nucleotides outside the gene matches: 3. The V and J genes are TRBV6-1 and TRBJ1-6, with 8 bases identical to TRBD1. This clonotype originated in a man aged 18 to 29 in good health. Sequencing was performed on naive CD4+ T cells sorted from blood. The sample's subset: CD45RA+ positively selected. CDR3 nucleotide sequence: TGTGCCAGCAGTGAACAGGGGGCAAGTAATTCACCCCTCCACTTT. Translating it yields CASSEQGASNSPLHF.